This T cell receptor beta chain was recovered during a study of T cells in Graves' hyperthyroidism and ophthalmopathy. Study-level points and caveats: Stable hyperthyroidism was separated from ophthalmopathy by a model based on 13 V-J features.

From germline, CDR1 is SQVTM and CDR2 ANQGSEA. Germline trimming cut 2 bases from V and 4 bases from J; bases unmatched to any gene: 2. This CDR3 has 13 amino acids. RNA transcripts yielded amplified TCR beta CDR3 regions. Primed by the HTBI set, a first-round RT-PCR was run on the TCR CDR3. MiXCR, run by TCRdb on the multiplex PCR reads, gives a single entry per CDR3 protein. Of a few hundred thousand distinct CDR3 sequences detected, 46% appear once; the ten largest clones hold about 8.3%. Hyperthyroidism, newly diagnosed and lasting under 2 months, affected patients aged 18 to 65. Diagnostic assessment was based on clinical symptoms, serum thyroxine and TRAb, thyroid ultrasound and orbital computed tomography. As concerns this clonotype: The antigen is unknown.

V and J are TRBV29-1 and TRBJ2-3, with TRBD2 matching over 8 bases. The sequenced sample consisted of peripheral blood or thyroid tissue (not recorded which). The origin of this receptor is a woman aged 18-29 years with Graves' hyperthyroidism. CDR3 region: CSVEREGADTQYF. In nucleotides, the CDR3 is TGCAGCGTTGAACGGGAGGGGGCAGATACGCAGTATTTT.